The rows below give T cell receptor beta chains drawn from one sample of a study of blood T cells in healthy people across ages. TCRdb reprocessed the 5' RACE reads with MiXCR, giving one entry per CDR3 protein. This sample has 600,000 to 650,000 distinct CDR3 sequences, with approximately 50% found just once. Sequencing was done on a sample of blood. The source of these receptors is a man in his sixties in good health. Each CDR3 is given with its conserved first and last residue. Each record gives: V gene, D gene, clone size, J gene, CDR3 DNA, CDR3 protein. D genes are given only for firm matches. Clone size is given for some rows only: seen once, a few or many times, or a class if the clone is expanded.

v_gene: TRBV20-1; d_gene: .; abundance: once; j_gene: TRBJ1-4; CDR3nt: TGCAGTGCTTTAGGGTGGGGCACAACTAATGAAAAACTGTTTTTT; CDR3aa: CSALGWGTTNEKLFF
v_gene: TRBV6-2/TRBV6-3; d_gene: TRBD2; abundance: .; j_gene: TRBJ2-7; CDR3nt: TGTGCCAGCAGCGGGGCCTCTAGCGGGGGCGAGCAGTACTTC; CDR3aa: CASSGASSGGEQYF
v_gene: TRBV20-1; d_gene: .; abundance: few; j_gene: TRBJ1-2; CDR3nt: TGCAGTGCTAGAGATCGGATCATCGGGGGCTACACCTTC; CDR3aa: CSARDRIIGGYTF
v_gene: TRBV12-3/TRBV12-4; d_gene: TRBD1; abundance: .; j_gene: TRBJ2-1; CDR3nt: TGTGCCAGCAGTAAACAGGGGGCAGATGAGCAGTTCTTC; CDR3aa: CASSKQGADEQFF
v_gene: TRBV2; d_gene: .; abundance: .; j_gene: TRBJ2-1; CDR3nt: TGTGCCTTCCTACCCCCGGGCGCCAATGAGCAGTTCTTC; CDR3aa: CAFLPPGANEQFF
v_gene: TRBV5-1; d_gene: .; abundance: few; j_gene: TRBJ2-3; CDR3nt: TGCGCCAGCAGCCCGACCCAGGTTGATACGCAGTATTTT; CDR3aa: CASSPTQVDTQYF
v_gene: TRBV10-2; d_gene: .; abundance: .; j_gene: TRBJ2-6; CDR3nt: TGCGCCAGCAGTGAACCAAGGGGGAGTCCCGGCGGCCCTGGGGCCAACGTCCTGACTTTC; CDR3aa: CASSEPRGSPGGPGANVLTF
v_gene: TRBV18; d_gene: .; abundance: many; j_gene: TRBJ1-5; CDR3nt: TGTGCCAGCTCACCAGGGAATCAGCCCCAGCATTTT; CDR3aa: CASSPGNQPQHF
v_gene: TRBV7-8; d_gene: TRBD2; abundance: .; j_gene: TRBJ2-1; CDR3nt: TGTGCCAGCAACTTCGTCGAGGGGGCTAGCGGGGCACCAGGGTTGGACAATGAGCAGTTCTTC; CDR3aa: CASNFVEGASGAPGLDNEQFF
v_gene: TRBV5-1; d_gene: .; abundance: .; j_gene: TRBJ2-1; CDR3nt: .; CDR3aa: CASSLPNQPQHFGDGTGEHNEQFF
v_gene: TRBV20-1; d_gene: .; abundance: once; j_gene: TRBJ1-2; CDR3nt: TGCAGTGCTAGAGACCCTCGGGGGACGGTCTATGGCTACACCTTC; CDR3aa: CSARDPRGTVYGYTF
v_gene: TRBV5-1; d_gene: .; abundance: .; j_gene: TRBJ2-7; CDR3nt: TGCGCCAGCCCCCATGGGAGGACAGGTACCTACGAGCAGTACTTC; CDR3aa: CASPHGRTGTYEQYF
v_gene: TRBV6-6; d_gene: TRBD1; abundance: .; j_gene: TRBJ1-5; CDR3nt: TGTGCCAGCAGTTATCCCGGGACAGTTGGCAATCAGCCCCAGCATTTT; CDR3aa: CASSYPGTVGNQPQHF
v_gene: TRBV12-3/TRBV12-4; d_gene: TRBD2; abundance: once; j_gene: TRBJ2-3; CDR3nt: TGTGCCAGCAGGGATGTACTAGCGGGCAGCACAGATACGCAGTATTTT; CDR3aa: CASRDVLAGSTDTQYF
v_gene: TRBV29-1; d_gene: .; abundance: few; j_gene: TRBJ2-1; CDR3nt: TGCAGCGTTGAGAGGGGTAGCTCCTACAATGAGCAGTTCTTC; CDR3aa: CSVERGSSYNEQFF
v_gene: TRBV4-1; d_gene: TRBD2; abundance: .; j_gene: TRBJ2-1; CDR3nt: TGCGCCAGCAGGGATTTGACGGGGGGCTCCTACAATGAGCAGTTCTTC; CDR3aa: CASRDLTGGSYNEQFF
v_gene: TRBV11-2; d_gene: .; abundance: .; j_gene: TRBJ2-3; CDR3nt: TGTGCCAGCAGCTTAGCCGGCAGGGAGGATACGCAGTATTTT; CDR3aa: CASSLAGREDTQYF
v_gene: TRBV6-6; d_gene: TRBD2; abundance: .; j_gene: TRBJ2-7; CDR3nt: TGTGCCAGCAGGGACACGGGGGGAGGCAACGAGCAGTACTTC; CDR3aa: CASRDTGGGNEQYF
v_gene: TRBV12-3/TRBV12-4; d_gene: TRBD1; abundance: once; j_gene: TRBJ2-3; CDR3nt: TGTGCCAGCAGTTTTGAGGGGGCTCCCACAGATACGCAGTATTTT; CDR3aa: CASSFEGAPTDTQYF
v_gene: TRBV3-1; d_gene: .; abundance: .; j_gene: TRBJ2-1; CDR3nt: TGTGCCAGCAGCCATTCCGGCCGTTCGTCCCAGCAGTTCTTC; CDR3aa: CASSHSGRSSQQFF
v_gene: TRBV7-6; d_gene: .; abundance: .; j_gene: TRBJ2-5; CDR3nt: TGTGCCAGCAGCTTAGTTTCTGGTGGGGGCCATAAAGAGACCCAGTACTTC; CDR3aa: CASSLVSGGGHKETQYF
v_gene: TRBV5-5; d_gene: .; abundance: few; j_gene: TRBJ2-7; CDR3nt: TGTGCCAGCAGCTTGGAAGGGGGGGGCGGGGGAGTCTACGAGCAGTACTTC; CDR3aa: CASSLEGGGGGVYEQYF
v_gene: TRBV3-1; d_gene: .; abundance: .; j_gene: TRBJ2-5; CDR3nt: TGTGCCAGCAGCCAAGGATCCTACCACCAAGAGACCCAGTACTTC; CDR3aa: CASSQGSYHQETQYF
v_gene: TRBV29-1; d_gene: .; abundance: many; j_gene: TRBJ2-5; CDR3nt: TGCAGCGTTGTGGGGACACGAAGCCCAGAGACCCAGTACTTC; CDR3aa: CSVVGTRSPETQYF
v_gene: TRBV21-1; d_gene: .; abundance: .; j_gene: TRBJ1-2; CDR3nt: TGTGCCAGCACCCGAACGTGTGGCCGGAGCTATGGCTACACCTTC; CDR3aa: CASTRTCGRSYGYTF
v_gene: TRBV25-1; d_gene: .; abundance: few; j_gene: TRBJ1-6; CDR3nt: TGTGCCAGTGGGGGGGGAGACAGTTATAATTCACCCCTCCACTTT; CDR3aa: CASGGGDSYNSPLHF
v_gene: TRBV12-5; d_gene: TRBD1; abundance: .; j_gene: TRBJ2-7; CDR3nt: TGTGCTAGTGCCCAACCCGGACAGGGCTCCTACGAGCAGTACTTC; CDR3aa: CASAQPGQGSYEQYF
v_gene: TRBV11-2; d_gene: TRBD2; abundance: .; j_gene: TRBJ2-3; CDR3nt: TGTGCCAGCAGCGTCAATAGCGGGGGGGCGGGAGATACGCAGTATTTT; CDR3aa: CASSVNSGGAGDTQYF
v_gene: TRBV7-8; d_gene: .; abundance: .; j_gene: TRBJ2-3; CDR3nt: TGTGCCAGCAGCTCCAGGGACGGGGGAGGTACGCAGTATTTT; CDR3aa: CASSSRDGGGTQYF
v_gene: TRBV27; d_gene: .; abundance: .; j_gene: TRBJ1-2; CDR3nt: TGTGCCAGCAGTCCCAAGCCCATAGTTGTCTATGGCTACACCTTC; CDR3aa: CASSPKPIVVYGYTF
v_gene: TRBV5-6; d_gene: TRBD1; abundance: .; j_gene: TRBJ2-7; CDR3nt: TGTGCCAGCAGGTCGACAGGGACCTACGAGCAGTACTTC; CDR3aa: CASRSTGTYEQYF
v_gene: TRBV2; d_gene: TRBD1; abundance: .; j_gene: TRBJ2-1; CDR3nt: TGTGCCAGCAGGGGGAACTGGGGACAGGGGGCCCACGCAAACAATGAGCAGTTCTTC; CDR3aa: CASRGNWGQGAHANNEQFF
v_gene: TRBV7-8; d_gene: TRBD2; abundance: .; j_gene: TRBJ2-5; CDR3nt: TGTGCCAGCAGCATTCGGACTAGCGGGGGGACCCTCCAAGAGACCCAGTACTTC; CDR3aa: CASSIRTSGGTLQETQYF
v_gene: TRBV3-1; d_gene: .; abundance: .; j_gene: TRBJ1-2; CDR3nt: TGTGCCAGCAGCCAAGACGGGGGTGTTGGTGGCTACACCTTC; CDR3aa: CASSQDGGVGGYTF
v_gene: TRBV20-1; d_gene: TRBD2; abundance: .; j_gene: TRBJ2-1; CDR3nt: TGCAGTGCTAGCCACCTAGCGGGGGGCCACAATGAGCAGTTCTTC; CDR3aa: CSASHLAGGHNEQFF
v_gene: TRBV20-1; d_gene: .; abundance: few; j_gene: TRBJ1-5; CDR3nt: TGCAGTGCTAGAGAAGCGGGCAGGGCGGGTCAGCCCCAGCATTTT; CDR3aa: CSAREAGRAGQPQHF
v_gene: TRBV12-3/TRBV12-4; d_gene: .; abundance: .; j_gene: TRBJ2-7; CDR3nt: TGTGCCAGCAGTTCCCTCGAAGGGTCAGAGCTTGAGGGGAATGAGCAGTACTTC; CDR3aa: CASSSLEGSELEGNEQYF
v_gene: TRBV5-1; d_gene: .; abundance: .; j_gene: TRBJ2-3; CDR3nt: TGCGCCAGCAGCTTCTCCCGAGCAGGGGGGATTACAGATACGCAGTATTTT; CDR3aa: CASSFSRAGGITDTQYF
v_gene: TRBV29-1; d_gene: TRBD2; abundance: .; j_gene: TRBJ2-5; CDR3nt: TGCAGCGTTGAAGGACCTAATTCCAGACTAGCGGTACAAGAGACCCAGTACTTC; CDR3aa: CSVEGPNSRLAVQETQYF
v_gene: TRBV6-5; d_gene: .; abundance: .; j_gene: TRBJ2-7; CDR3nt: TGTGCCAGCAGTTACAGCAGCAGCTACGAGCAGTACTTC; CDR3aa: CASSYSSSYEQYF
v_gene: TRBV29-1; d_gene: TRBD1; abundance: .; j_gene: TRBJ2-6; CDR3nt: TGCAGCGTTGAAGATCCGACAGGGGGCTCTGGGGCCAACGTCCTGACTTTC; CDR3aa: CSVEDPTGGSGANVLTF
v_gene: TRBV20-1; d_gene: TRBD1; abundance: few; j_gene: TRBJ2-5; CDR3nt: TGCAGTGCTAGGATCAGGGGGAAAGGGGAGACCCAGTACTTC; CDR3aa: CSARIRGKGETQYF
v_gene: TRBV29-1; d_gene: .; abundance: few; j_gene: TRBJ2-7; CDR3nt: TGCAGCGTCCTTTTCGACAGCTACGAGCAGTACTTC; CDR3aa: CSVLFDSYEQYF
v_gene: TRBV18; d_gene: .; abundance: few; j_gene: TRBJ2-5; CDR3nt: TGTGCCAGCTCACCACCGTCCGGAGAGACCCAGTACTTC; CDR3aa: CASSPPSGETQYF
v_gene: TRBV20-1; d_gene: TRBD1; abundance: few; j_gene: TRBJ1-1; CDR3nt: TGCAGTGCTAGGGCCGGACAGGGCGGTACTGAAGCTTTCTTT; CDR3aa: CSARAGQGGTEAFF
v_gene: TRBV20-1; d_gene: .; abundance: .; j_gene: TRBJ1-6; CDR3nt: TGCAGTGCTTTTAGACAGGAGTTATTTAGCTCCTATAATTCACCCCTCCACTTT; CDR3aa: CSAFRQELFSSYNSPLHF
v_gene: TRBV20-1; d_gene: TRBD1; abundance: few; j_gene: TRBJ2-7; CDR3nt: TGCAGTGCCCCAGGGGGTCAAGGCGAGCAGTACTTC; CDR3aa: CSAPGGQGEQYF
v_gene: TRBV9; d_gene: .; abundance: .; j_gene: TRBJ1-2; CDR3nt: TGTGCCAGCAGCGTAGCTTGGACAGTCCCAAACTATGGCTACACCTTC; CDR3aa: CASSVAWTVPNYGYTF
v_gene: TRBV7-8; d_gene: .; abundance: .; j_gene: TRBJ2-1; CDR3nt: TGTGCCAGCAGCAAACGGACCGTCAATGAGCAGTTCTTC; CDR3aa: CASSKRTVNEQFF
v_gene: TRBV10-2; d_gene: TRBD2; abundance: .; j_gene: TRBJ2-1; CDR3nt: TGCGCCAGCAGTGAGTCGGGGACTAGCGGGGGTTTGAGTGAGCAGTTCTTC; CDR3aa: CASSESGTSGGLSEQFF
v_gene: TRBV5-1; d_gene: .; abundance: .; j_gene: TRBJ2-1; CDR3nt: TGCGCCAGCAGGGAGTCGTGGTCCAGGGGAGCAATTGAGCAGTTCTTC; CDR3aa: CASRESWSRGAIEQFF
v_gene: TRBV4-1; d_gene: TRBD1; abundance: few; j_gene: TRBJ2-1; CDR3nt: TGCGCCAGCAGCCAAGATGGGGACAGGGTTTTGGATGAGCAGTTCTTC; CDR3aa: CASSQDGDRVLDEQFF
v_gene: TRBV11-2; d_gene: .; abundance: once; j_gene: TRBJ2-1; CDR3nt: TGTGCCAGCAGCTTAGTGTCCATCCTTAGCTCCTACAATGAGCAGTTCTTC; CDR3aa: CASSLVSILSSYNEQFF
v_gene: TRBV2; d_gene: TRBD2; abundance: .; j_gene: TRBJ2-3; CDR3nt: TGTGCCAGCAGTAGCGGGGGCCGGGATACGCAGTATTTT; CDR3aa: CASSSGGRDTQYF
v_gene: TRBV7-2; d_gene: .; abundance: .; j_gene: TRBJ1-1; CDR3nt: TGTGCCAGCAGCTTAGTCGTGGGGGGTTTTGGGACTGAAGCTTTCTTT; CDR3aa: CASSLVVGGFGTEAFF
v_gene: TRBV20-1; d_gene: .; abundance: .; j_gene: TRBJ1-6; CDR3nt: TGCAGTGCCGCCGGGGAGTTCAGGATACTCCACTTT; CDR3aa: CSAAGEFRILHF